Listed here are 28 T cell receptor beta chains from one sample, sequenced in a study of control samples from healthy donors and cancer patients. The assay was immunoSEQ multiplex PCR, and TCRdb's table has in-frame clones only and misses some. In the table there are around 94,000 clones, 86% of which are singletons. Sequencing used blood. All receptors come from a woman in her forties or fifties in good health.

The chain carries TRBV7-3 and TRBJ2-5; 11 bases fit TRBD2. Germline V gene lookup returns CDR1 SGHTA and CDR2 FQGTGA. The CDR3 sequence is 16 residues long. Trimming cost V 6 bases and J 3 bases; bases outside gene matches: 9. For the CDR3, the DNA is TGTGCCAGCAGATCACGGCCGGGACTAGCGGAAGAGACCCAGTACTTC. Protein sequence: CASRSRPGLAEETQYF. The whole variable domain, remainder taken from reference TRBV7-3 and TRBJ2-5, is GAGVSQTPSNKVTEKGKYVELRCDPISGHTALYWYRQSLGQGPEFLIYFQGTGAADDSGLPNDRFFAVRPEGSVSTLKIQRTERGDSAVYLCASRSRPGLAEETQYFGPGTRLLVL.

The V call is TRBV28, the J call TRBJ1-1; no definite D call. CDR3 length equals 15 residues. Per germline, CDR1 MDHEN and CDR2 SYDVKM. Trimming took 3 bases from V and 1 from J, leaving 12 bases between them. Written as DNA, the CDR3 is TGTGCCAGCAGTTTGAGCGGGATTAGGAACACTGAAGCTTTCTTT. Protein product: CASSLSGIRNTEAFF.

This sequence joins TRBV28 and TRBJ1-2; tentative D call: TRBD1 (5 bases). Germline V gene data show CDR1 as MDHEN and CDR2 as SYDVKM. CDR3 length: 15 amino acids. V shed 5 bases and J shed 3 bases, with 16 bases lying between them. CDR3 protein: CASSEWAREDYGYTF. The DNA of the CDR3 is TGTGCCAGCAGTGAGTGGGCCAGGGAGGACTATGGCTACACCTTC.

The chain couples TRBV9 to TRBJ2-5; 10 bases are a match to TRBD1. The CDR3 consists of 16 residues. J was trimmed by 4 bases and V by 3 bases; bases with no gene match: 9. Germline CDR1 and CDR2: SGDLS and YYNGEE. CDR3 DNA sequence: TGTGCCAGCAGCGCAGTAGGACAGGGGGTTTTAGAGACCCAGTACTTC. Protein: CASSAVGQGVLETQYF.

This clone was seen a handful of times. The CDR3 protein is CASTPLGGFSGNTIYF. Here the CDR3 DNA reads TGCGCCAGCACGCCCCTGGGAGGCTTCTCTGGAAACACCATATATTTT. The J gene is TRBJ1-3, the V gene TRBV5-1; D remains unclear. Germline CDR1 is SGHRS and CDR2 is YFSETQ. This CDR3 region has 16 residues. Trimming took off 6 bases at V and 0 bases at J, with 16 bases between the two ends. Full variable domain (remainder filled in from reference TRBV5-1 and TRBJ1-3): KAGVTQTPRYLIKTRGQQVTLSCSPISGHRSVSWYQQTPGQGLQFLFEYFSETQRNKGNFPGRFSGRQFSNSRSEMNVSTLELGDSALYLCASTPLGGFSGNTIYFGEGSWLTVV.

CDR3 in DNA: TGTGCCAGTGAACCGGGCACGAATGAAAAACTGTTTTTT. This translates into CASEPGTNEKLFF. The rearrangement joins TRBV25-1 to TRBJ1-4; D gene uncertain. The germline V and J ends were trimmed by 9 bases and 5 bases, with 13 bases remaining between them. This CDR3 comprises 13 residues. Germline-derived CDR1 and CDR2 are MGHDK and SYGVNS.

This rearrangement joins TRBV19 to TRBJ2-3; D assignment may be TRBD1 or TRBD2 (5 bases each). Germline V gene sequence: CDR1 LNHDA, CDR2 SQIVND (reference sequence). Trimming took off 5 bases at V and 8 bases at J, with 14 bases between the two ends. The length of the CDR3 is 13 residues. The CDR3 bases are TGTGCCAGTAGTCCGGGGACCCCCCCTACGCAGTATTTT. Amino acid sequence: CASSPGTPPTQYF.

The chain is built from TRBV3-1 (or the pseudogene TRBV3-2) and TRBJ1-1; 7 nucleotides align to TRBD1. Losses at the gene ends were 1 base for V and 2 bases for J; bases not matched to a gene: 4. In germline, CDR1 is LGHDT, CDR2 YNNKEL (reference sequence). The CDR3 sequence is 15 residues long. CDR3 loop: CASSQGGQRNTEAFF. The CDR3 DNA follows: TGTGCCAGCAGCCAAGGGGGACAGAGAAACACTGAAGCTTTCTTT.

The chain uses TRBV12-3 or TRBV12-4 and TRBJ2-5; D is ambiguous. V lost 3 bases and J lost 5, with 10 bases in between. This CDR3 region has 13 residues. CDR3 region: CASSFWLAETQYF. Written as DNA, the CDR3 is TGTGCCAGCAGTTTTTGGCTCGCGGAGACCCAGTACTTC.

The J gene is TRBJ1-1, the V gene TRBV27, with TRBD1 matching over 8 bases. V was clipped by 6 bases and J by 6 bases; unmatched bases: 6. Germline V gene lookup returns CDR1 MNHEY and CDR2 SMNVEV (reference sequence). This CDR3 region has 13 residues. As DNA, the CDR3 is TGTGCCAGCAGCCAGGGGGCGGGGGCTGAAGCTTTCTTT. Its protein product is CASSQGAGAEAFF.

The chain recombines TRBV23-1 with TRBJ2-7; 8 positions agree with TRBD1. TRBV23-1 has ORF status, its function being uncertain. The length of the CDR3 is 14 residues. Trimming cost V 5 bases and J 6 bases; bases outside gene matches: 9. The CDR3 coding sequence is TGCGCCAGCAGTGGTTGGACAGGGCAACCCGAGCAGTACTTC. It codes for CASSGWTGQPEQYF.

This clone was detected a few times. V gene TRBV7-9 combines with J gene TRBJ2-6; D ambiguous. Trimming left V 4 bases short and J 3 bases short, with 7 bases between. The germline CDR1 and CDR2 sequences are SEHNR and FQNEAQ (reference sequence). The CDR3 runs 14 residues. The CDR3 spells CASSSQHGANVLTF. The CDR3 nucleotides read TGTGCCAGCAGCTCCCAGCATGGGGCCAACGTCCTGACTTTC.

DNA of the CDR3: TGTGCCAGCAGCTTGGACCCAGGGACAGAGCAGTACTTC. Protein sequence: CASSLDPGTEQYF. This rearrangement joins TRBV5-8 to TRBJ2-7; a possible D gene is TRBD1 (6 bases). Between the trimmed V and J ends, which lost 0 bases and 7 bases, there was a span of 11 bases. Germline lookup yields CDR1 SGHTS and CDR2 YDEGEE. The CDR3 extends over 13 amino acids.

This chain joins TRBV19 and TRBJ1-1, with TRBD1 identical over 7 bases. The CDR3 runs to 13 residues. Germline V CDR1 and CDR2: LNHDA, SQIVND (reference sequence). The V and J ends lost 4 bases and 5 bases, in that order; junction bases with no gene match: 4. The CDR3 sequence: CASSTTGDTEAFF. The CDR3 DNA reads TGTGCCAGTAGTACTACAGGGGATACTGAAGCTTTCTTT.

The genes are TRBV4-2 and TRBJ1-6, with 7 bases identical to TRBD1. CDR3 size: 15 residues. The V segment lost 5 bases and the J segment 7 bases; nucleotides outside the gene matches: 8. The germline CDR1 and CDR2 sequences are LGHNA and YNFKEQ. Here the CDR3 DNA reads TGTGCCAGCAGCGTCCGGGACAGCGGGAATTCACCCCTCCACTTT. Translated: CASSVRDSGNSPLHF.

The gene calls are TRBV2 and TRBJ1-2, with D tentatively TRBD1 (6 bases). With 1 base removed from V and 8 bases from J, the gap between germline ends came to 11 bases. The CDR3 is 13 amino acids. Germline V CDR1 and CDR2: SNHLY, FYNNEI. The CDR3 loop is CASSEGYRDGYTF. The CDR3 bases are TGTGCCAGCAGTGAAGGGTACAGGGACGGCTACACCTTC.

This chain connects TRBV4-3 to TRBJ2-1; D possibly matches TRBD1 or TRBD2 (6 bases each). Deletions cut 1 base from V and 5 bases from J, with 15 bases between. Germline lookup yields CDR1 LGHNA and CDR2 YSLEER. The CDR3 sequence is 16 residues long. CDR3 nucleotides: TGCGCCAGCAGCCAAGGTTCCGGGGGCTACAACAATGAGCAGTTCTTC. Protein sequence: CASSQGSGGYNNEQFF.

CDR3 in DNA: TGTGCCAGCACCGGAGGGAGCCGGGGATACTATGGCTACACCTTC. Residues: CASTGGSRGYYGYTF. The chain employs TRBV6-5 and TRBJ1-2, with D uncertain. With 7 bases removed from V and 3 bases from J, the gap between germline ends came to 18 bases. CDR1 and CDR2 from the germline V gene are MNHEY and SVGAGI. The CDR3 is made up of 15 amino acids.

The chain has TRBV6-6 and TRBJ1-4; 7 nucleotides line up with TRBD1. This CDR3 is built from 14 residues. Trimming took 6 bases from V and 8 from J; bases not matched to a gene: 9. Germline lookup yields CDR1 MNHNY and CDR2 SVGAGI (reference sequence). CDR3 coding DNA: TGTGCCAGCAGGCGACAGGGAGGTCGGGAAAAACTGTTTTTT. It codes for CASRRQGGREKLFF.

V is TRBV7-2 and J is TRBJ2-5, with no clear D. Germline assignment: CDR1 SGHTA and CDR2 FQGNSA. Between the trimmed V and J ends, which lost 1 base and 1 base, there was a span of 13 bases. This CDR3 spans 16 amino acids. The CDR3 bases are TGTGCCAGCAGCTTAGAGCTGGCAGTGGCCCAAGAGACCCAGTACTTC. Translated, it gives CASSLELAVAQETQYF.

The chain employs TRBV18 and TRBJ2-7; D is possibly TRBD1 or TRBD2 (5 bases each). The CDR3 loop spans 13 amino acids. CDR1 and CDR2 (germline): KGHSH, LQKENI. V lost 6 bases and J 2 bases, leaving 11 bases between the germline ends. CDR3 coding DNA: TGTGCCAGCTCCGGGACCGAAGCCTACGAGCAGTACTTC. Amino acid sequence: CASSGTEAYEQYF.

The J gene is TRBJ2-7, the V gene TRBV18, with TRBD1 as a possible D gene (6 bases). Trimming shortened V by 3 bases and J by 3 bases, and 15 bases separated the two germline ends. Germline V gene data show CDR1 as KGHSH and CDR2 as LQKENI. The length of the CDR3 is 15 residues. CDR3: CASSPDRPHLYEQYF. CDR3 nucleotides: TGTGCCAGCTCACCCGACAGGCCGCACCTCTACGAGCAGTACTTC.

The rearrangement uses TRBV7-2 and TRBJ2-3, with TRBD2 identical over 9 bases. Germline loops: CDR1 SGHTA, CDR2 FQGNSA. The CDR3 runs 15 residues. The trim removed 5 bases at V and 2 bases at J, leaving 5 bases unmatched. CDR3 nucleotides: TGTGCCAGCAGCCCGGGACTAGCTCACACAGATACGCAGTATTTT. Amino acid sequence: CASSPGLAHTDTQYF.

The chain links TRBV15 to TRBJ2-5; 8 bases fit TRBD2. The CDR3 is made up of 17 amino acids. With 1 base clipped from V and 5 bases from J, the junction kept 12 bases outside the gene matches. Germline V lookup: CDR1 LNHNV, CDR2 YYDKDF (reference sequence). Here the CDR3 reads CATSRVISGVYGETQYF. The CDR3 DNA follows: TGTGCCACCAGCAGAGTGATTAGCGGGGTGTATGGGGAGACCCAGTACTTC.

The chain joins TRBV9 to TRBJ2-5; possible D gene TRBD2, 5 bases. Germline CDR1 and CDR2: SGDLS and YYNGEE. The CDR3 runs to 13 residues. V dropped 6 bases and J dropped 4 bases, with 13 bases sitting between them. CDR3 sequence reads: CASNSGVRETQYF. As DNA, the CDR3 is TGTGCCAGCAACTCCGGGGTGCGAGAGACCCAGTACTTC.

This chain uses TRBV29-1 with TRBJ1-2; a possible D gene is TRBD1 (5 bases). The germline V gene encodes CDR1 SQVTM and CDR2 ANQGSEA. Trimming took off 7 bases at V and 4 bases at J, with 16 bases between the two ends. This CDR3 is 13 amino acids long. The CDR3 loop is CSARGTELYGYTF. DNA for the CDR3: TGCAGCGCACGAGGGACGGAACTCTATGGCTACACCTTC.

V gene TRBV5-6 combines with J gene TRBJ2-5; D possibly matches TRBD1 or TRBD2 (5 bases each). Germline assignment: CDR1 SGHDT and CDR2 YYEEEE. The CDR3 length is 14 residues. Trimming took off 2 bases at V and 0 bases at J, with 8 bases between the two ends. CDR3 DNA: TGTGCCAGCAGCTTCTGGGGGTACCAAGAGACCCAGTACTTC. This codes for CASSFWGYQETQYF.

The chain couples TRBV10-1 to TRBJ1-5; possible D gene TRBD1, 6 bases. CDR1 WNHNN and CDR2 SYGVQD come from the germline V gene (reference sequence). The CDR3 totals 17 residues. V was shortened by 4 bases and J by 3 bases, with 19 bases between the two germline ends. In nucleotides, the CDR3 is TGCGCCAGCAGTGGGGCTGTTCCGGGGGCCGACAATCAGCCCCAGCATTTT. Encoded protein: CASSGAVPGADNQPQHF.